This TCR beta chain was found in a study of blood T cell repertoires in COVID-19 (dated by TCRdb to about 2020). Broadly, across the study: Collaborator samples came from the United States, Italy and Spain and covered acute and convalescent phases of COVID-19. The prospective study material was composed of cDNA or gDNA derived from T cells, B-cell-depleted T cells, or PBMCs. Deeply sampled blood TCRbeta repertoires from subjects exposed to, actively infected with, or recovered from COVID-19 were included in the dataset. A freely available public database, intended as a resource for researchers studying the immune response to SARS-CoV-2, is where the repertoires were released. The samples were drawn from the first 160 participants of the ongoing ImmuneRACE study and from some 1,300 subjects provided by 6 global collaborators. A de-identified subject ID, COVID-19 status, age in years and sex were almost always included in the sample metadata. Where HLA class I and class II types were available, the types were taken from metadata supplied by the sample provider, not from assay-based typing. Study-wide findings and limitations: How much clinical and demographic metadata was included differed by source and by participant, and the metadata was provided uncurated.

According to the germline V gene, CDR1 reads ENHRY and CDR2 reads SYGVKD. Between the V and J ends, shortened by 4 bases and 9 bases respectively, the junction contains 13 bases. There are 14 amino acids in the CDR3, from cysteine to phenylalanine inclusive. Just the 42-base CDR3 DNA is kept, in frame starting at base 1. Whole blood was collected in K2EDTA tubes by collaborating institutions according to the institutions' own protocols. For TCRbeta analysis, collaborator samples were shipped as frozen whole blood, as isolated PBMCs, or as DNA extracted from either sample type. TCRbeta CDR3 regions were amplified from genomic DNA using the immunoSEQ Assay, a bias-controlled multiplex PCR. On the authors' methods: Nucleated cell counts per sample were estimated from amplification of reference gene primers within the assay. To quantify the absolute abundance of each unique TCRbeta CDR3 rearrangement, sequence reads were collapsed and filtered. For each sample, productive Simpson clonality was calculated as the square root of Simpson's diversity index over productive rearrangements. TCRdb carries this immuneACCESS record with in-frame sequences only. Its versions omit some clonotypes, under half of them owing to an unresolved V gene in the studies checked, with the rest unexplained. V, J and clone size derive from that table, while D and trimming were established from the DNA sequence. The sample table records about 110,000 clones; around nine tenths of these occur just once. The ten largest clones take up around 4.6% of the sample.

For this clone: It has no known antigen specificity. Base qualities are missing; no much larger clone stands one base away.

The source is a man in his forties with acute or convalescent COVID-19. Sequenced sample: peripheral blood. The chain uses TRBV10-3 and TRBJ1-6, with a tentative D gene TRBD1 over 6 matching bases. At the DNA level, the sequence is TGTGCCATCAGTGTGGACAGATCTGGTTCACCCCTCCACTTT. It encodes CAISVDRSGSPLHF.